These 5 T cell receptor beta chains share one sample of origin, sequenced in a study of T cells in Graves' hyperthyroidism and ophthalmopathy. There were TCR beta CDR3 regions amplified from RNA transcripts. Primed by the HTBI set, a first-round RT-PCR was run on the TCR CDR3. In TCRdb, the multiplex PCR reads were re-called with MiXCR into one record per CDR3 protein. The repertoire includes approximately 630,000 distinct CDR3 sequences, around 15% of them detected once, and over 3.5% sits in the top ten. The specimen was blood. The receptors were gathered from a young woman with Graves' hyperthyroidism.

The rearrangement uses TRBV4-1 and TRBJ2-1; TRBD2 aligns across 7 bases. V shed 3 bases, J shed 3 bases, and the junction held 5 bases outside the gene matches. Germline-derived CDR1 and CDR2 are MGHRA and YSYEKL. This CDR3 has 15 residues. CDR3 sequence (DNA): TGCGCCAGCAGCCAGGGGGGGATCAACTACAATGAGCAGTTCTTC. This sequence encodes CASSQGGINYNEQFF.

This clonotype was seen repeatedly, ten times or more. The genes are TRBV27 and TRBJ2-1, with TRBD2 identical over 13 bases. The germline CDR1 and CDR2 sequences are MNHEY and SMNVEV (reference sequence). V lost 5 bases and J lost 10; bases outside the gene matches: 11. The CDR3 extends over 16 amino acids. CDR3 amino acids: CASSPRTSGSGLEQFF. Written as DNA, the CDR3 is TGTGCCAGCAGTCCTAGGACTAGCGGGAGCGGTTTAGAGCAGTTCTTC.

This clonotype was observed many times. This chain links TRBV12-3 or TRBV12-4 with TRBJ2-1, with 8 nucleotides matching TRBD1. CDR3 length: 14 amino acids. The trim removed 5 bases at V and 9 bases at J, leaving 9 bases unmatched. The CDR3 here is CASSRTTGAPEQFF. The CDR3 nucleotides read TGTGCCAGCAGTCGCACGACAGGGGCTCCTGAGCAGTTCTTC.

In this sample, this clonotype turned up a few times. This chain joins TRBV15 and TRBJ2-6; tentatively, D is TRBD1 (5 bases). In germline, CDR1 is LNHNV, CDR2 YYDKDF (reference sequence). CDR3 length equals 17 residues. V was clipped by 4 bases and J by 6 bases, with 19 bases between them. Written as DNA, the CDR3 is TGTGCCACCAGCAAAGGGCGGACGCAGGGAAAGGCCAACGTCCTGACTTTC. Translating gives CATSKGRTQGKANVLTF.

This clonotype occurred a few times. This rearrangement joins TRBV7-9 to TRBJ1-4; no clear D. The CDR3 covers 17 residues. Germline CDR1 SEHNR, CDR2 FQNEAQ (reference sequence). Trimming shortened V by 0 bases and J by 2 bases, and 13 bases separated the two germline ends. CDR3 sequence (DNA): TGTGCCAGCAGCTTAGCGCTTTCCAGAGATACTAATGAAAAACTGTTTTTT. Translation: CASSLALSRDTNEKLFF. Complete variable domain (other parts from reference TRBV7-9 and TRBJ1-4): DTGVSQNPRHKITKRGQNVTFRCDPISEHNRLYWYRQTLGQGPEFLTYFQNEAQLEKSRLLSDRFSAERPKGSFSTLEIQRTEQGDSAMYLCASSLALSRDTNEKLFFGSGTQLSVL.